These T cell receptor beta chains were read from a single sample in a study of CD8 T cells in acute hepatitis C reinfection. Using immunoSEQ multiplex PCR, the repertoire was profiled, and TCRdb retains in-frame clones only, with some absent. The profile shows approximately 40,000 clones, approximately 85% of them singletons. Sample: naive CD8+ T cells from PBMCs. These receptors were obtained from a woman aged 18-29 years who spontaneously cleared hepatitis C infection. Each CDR3 is given with its conserved first and last residue. The D gene is left open where the match is weak. Only part of the rows carry a size: once, few, many, or a class if the clone is expanded.

size	V	J	D	CDR3	DNA
NA	TRBV27	TRBJ2-1	NA	CASSGGPSSYNEQFF	TGTGCCAGCAGCGGTGGGCCGAGCTCCTACAATGAGCAGTTCTTC
NA	TRBV10-2	TRBJ2-7	TRBD1	CASSETRQGPEQYF	TGCGCCAGCAGTGAGACACGACAGGGTCCCGAGCAGTACTTC
NA	TRBV7-9	TRBJ2-7	NA	CASRSISYEQYF	TGTGCCAGTCGGTCAATCTCCTACGAGCAGTACTTC
NA	TRBV19	TRBJ2-5	NA	CASSIMAGWETQYF	TGTGCCAGTAGTATAATGGCGGGTTGGGAGACCCAGTACTTC
NA	TRBV15	TRBJ1-4	TRBD1	CATSREGQGDEKLFF	TGTGCCACCAGCAGAGAGGGACAGGGGGACGAAAAACTGTTTTTT
NA	TRBV4-1	TRBJ2-7	TRBD2	CASSHATSGPTYEQYF	TGCGCCAGCAGCCATGCTACTAGCGGGCCCACCTACGAGCAGTACTTC
NA	TRBV9	TRBJ2-3	NA	CASSATTGTRTTSTDTQYF	TGTGCCAGCAGCGCGACAACAGGGACCCGCACTACTAGCACAGATACGCAGTATTTT
once	TRBV9	TRBJ2-2	TRBD1	CASSPLTKGTGGSGELFF	TGTGCCAGCAGCCCTTTAACGAAAGGGACAGGGGGCTCCGGGGAGCTGTTTTTT
NA	TRBV19	TRBJ2-7	NA	CASSSTLAHEQYF	TGTGCCAGTTCATCCACCCTTGCCCACGAGCAGTACTTC
NA	TRBV7-9	TRBJ2-7	NA	CASSFSYEQYF	TGTGCCAGCAGCTTTAGCTACGAGCAGTACTTC
NA	TRBV1	TRBJ2-5	NA	CTSSQVSLVSCEQYF	TGCACCAGCAGCCAAGTATCTCTAGTCTCGTGTGAGCAGTACTTC
few	TRBV19	TRBJ2-1	TRBD2	CASSLAGEQFF	TGTGCCAGTAGTCTAGCGGGAGAGCAGTTCTTC
NA	TRBV7-9	TRBJ2-3	NA	CASSISLSDTQYF	TGTGCCAGCAGTATAAGTCTATCAGATACGCAGTATTTT
NA	TRBV5-4	TRBJ2-7	NA	CASSLGENPYEQYF	TGTGCCAGCAGCTTGGGGGAGAATCCCTACGAGCAGTACTTC
NA	TRBV7-3	TRBJ1-2	NA	CASSPTRADYGYTF	TGTGCCAGCAGCCCGACCCGCGCCGACTATGGCTACACCTTC
NA	TRBV25-1	TRBJ2-3	TRBD1	CASNPTGQTLLTDTQYF	TGTGCCAGCAATCCTACGGGACAGACCCTTCTAACGGATACGCAGTATTTT
NA	TRBV4-1	TRBJ2-1	TRBD1	CASSPTGNEQFF	TGCGCCAGCAGCCCGACAGGGAATGAGCAGTTCTTC
few	TRBV4-1	TRBJ2-3	NA	CASSQSTGPSTDTQYF	TGCGCCAGCAGCCAATCAACAGGACCTAGCACAGATACGCAGTATTTT
NA	TRBV4-1	TRBJ2-7	NA	CASSQDKNLFYEQYF	TGCGCCAGCAGCCAAGATAAAAACCTATTCTACGAGCAGTACTTC
NA	TRBV27	TRBJ2-1	NA	CASGTILWDEQFF	TGTGCCAGCGGGACCATCCTTTGGGATGAGCAGTTCTTC
NA	TRBV27	TRBJ1-4	NA	CASTVRGSSNEKLFF	TGTGCCAGCACTGTGAGGGGGTCCTCTAATGAAAAACTGTTTTTT
NA	TRBV27	TRBJ1-1	NA	CASSLYQGLENTEAFF	TGTGCCAGCAGTTTATACCAGGGGCTGGAAAACACTGAAGCTTTCTTT
NA	TRBV10-1	TRBJ2-1	NA	CASSEWSGPPYNEQFF	TGCGCCAGCAGTGAGTGGTCGGGACCGCCCTACAATGAGCAGTTCTTC